This entry lists 19 T cell receptor beta chains sequenced from one sample in a study. TCRdb used MiXCR to reprocess the 5' RACE reads, holding one entry per CDR3 protein. In the table there are roughly 13,000 distinct CDR3 sequences, around 22% of which are singletons. Sequences were obtained from naive CD4+ T cells sorted from blood. Subset: naive CD4+ T cells, CD4+CD45RA+CD25-. All receptors derive from a female donor with breast cancer.

This clonotype appeared many times. V is TRBV6-5 and J is TRBJ2-1; D possibly uses TRBD1 or TRBD2 (6 bases each). Germline loops: CDR1 MNHEY, CDR2 SVGAGI. The CDR3 is made up of 16 amino acids. V lost 6 bases and J 5 bases, leaving 20 bases between the germline ends. CDR3 protein: CASRITVGGGHNEQFF. As DNA, the CDR3 is TGTGCCAGCAGGATAACTGTGGGGGGCGGCCACAATGAGCAGTTCTTC.

This clonotype was recorded many times. The V and J genes are TRBV4-1 and TRBJ1-3; D is perhaps TRBD1 (6 bases). Germline V CDR1 and CDR2: MGHRA, YSYEKL. The CDR3 runs 18 residues. Between the trimmed V and J ends, which lost 5 bases and 0 bases, there was a span of 20 bases. For the CDR3, the DNA is TGCGCCAGCAGCACGGTCCGGTGGACAGTACGCTCTGGAAACACCATATATTTT. It yields the protein CASSTVRWTVRSGNTIYF.

The rearrangement uses TRBV6-5 and TRBJ2-7; either TRBD1 or TRBD2 may fit D (5 bases each). Between the trimmed V and J ends, which lost 5 bases and 2 bases, there was a span of 16 bases. This CDR3 is built from 15 residues. CDR1 is MNHEY, CDR2 SVGAGI, per germline. The CDR3 protein is CASSPGFGATYEQYF. The CDR3, as DNA: TGTGCCAGCAGTCCAGGGTTCGGGGCCACCTACGAGCAGTACTTC.

This clonotype has ten or more counts. The rearrangement joins TRBV6-5 to TRBJ1-3; D unresolved. The CDR3 has 16 residues. Germline CDR1 is MNHEY and CDR2 is SVGAGI. The V end lost 10 bases, the J end lost 0 bases, and 19 bases lay between the germline ends. The CDR3 DNA reads as TGTGCCACCGCGGACGGAACCTATTACTCTGGAAACACCATATATTTT. It codes for CATADGTYYSGNTIYF.

The genes are TRBV13 and TRBJ1-2; 8 bases match TRBD1. CDR3 length: 13 residues. The germline V gene encodes CDR1 PRHDT and CDR2 FYEKMQ (reference sequence). The junction had 2 bases not matched to a gene; V was cut back by 4 bases and J by 4 bases. The CDR3 loop is CASSYRGIYGYTF. CDR3 coding DNA: TGTGCCAGCAGCTACAGGGGGATCTATGGCTACACCTTC.

The chain joins TRBV6-5 to TRBJ2-3; tentatively, D is TRBD2 (6 bases). The CDR3 has 15 amino acids. V lost 6 bases and J 1 base, leaving 14 bases between the germline ends. Germline V gives CDR1 MNHEY, CDR2 SVGAGI. The CDR3: CASSLRGGGTDTQYF. The DNA of the CDR3 is TGTGCCAGCAGCCTTCGGGGCGGGGGCACAGATACGCAGTATTTT.

As for this clonotype: At one end, the junction sequence differs from germline, possibly due to a read error. The chain couples TRBV25-1 to TRBJ1-1; maybe TRBD1 (6 bases). Germline V lookup: CDR1 MGHDK, CDR2 SYGVNS. The CDR3 consists of 13 residues. As DNA, the CDR3 is TGTGCCAGCAGTAGGGGCAGGGACACTGAGGCTTTCTTT. Protein sequence: CASSRGRDTEAFF.

J is TRBJ1-2 and V is TRBV4-1; no clear D gene. The CDR3 totals 14 residues. CDR1 and CDR2 from the germline V gene are MGHRA and YSYEKL. V gave up 2 bases and J gave up 4 bases, with 11 bases separating them. This chain's CDR3 is CASSQPTVAYGYTF. In nucleotides, the CDR3 is TGCGCCAGCAGCCAACCGACCGTAGCCTATGGCTACACCTTC.

This clonotype was counted between two and nine times. A much larger clone lies a single base off, so this may be a read error. The V gene is TRBV25-1, the J gene TRBJ2-7, with D possibly matching TRBD2 (5 bases). Trimming left V 6 bases short and J 3 bases short, with 15 bases between. The CDR3 loop spans 14 amino acids. The germline V gene encodes CDR1 MGHDK and CDR2 SYGVNS. The CDR3: CASSETGSFYEQYF. In nucleotides, the CDR3 is TGTGCCAGCAGCGAAACTGGGAGCTTCTACGAGCAGTACTTC.

By frequency in the sample, this clonotype is medium-sized. This chain uses TRBV9 with TRBJ2-1, with D unresolved. CDR1 is SGDLS and CDR2 is YYNGEE in the germline V gene. The CDR3 loop spans 14 amino acids. V lost 5 bases and J lost 0, with 9 bases in between. The CDR3 reads CASRSTSSYNEQFF. The CDR3 nucleotides read TGTGCCAGCAGGTCTACAAGCTCCTACAATGAGCAGTTCTTC.

Of note for this clonotype: A much more abundant neighbour one base away suggests this may be a read error. The rearrangement joins TRBV11-2 to TRBJ2-7, with a possible D match to TRBD1 (6 bases). Trimming cost V 4 bases and J 3 bases, with 10 bases left between them. The CDR3 is 13 residues long. CDR1 and CDR2 from the germline V gene are SGHAT and FQNNGV. CDR3 bases: TGTGCCAGCAGCTGTGGACAGTACTACGAGCAGTACTTC. Translating gives CASSCGQYYEQYF.

The CDR3, as DNA: TGTGCCAGCAGCACCTGGACTAGCGGGAATGGTGGCTACAATGAGCAGTTCTTC. Amino acids: CASSTWTSGNGGYNEQFF. V gene TRBV7-9 combines with J gene TRBJ2-1, with 12 bases identical to TRBD2. The germline CDR1 and CDR2 sequences are SEHNR and FQNEAQ (reference sequence). The CDR3 sequence is 18 residues long. V shed 5 bases, J shed 3 bases, and the junction held 11 bases outside the gene matches.

This clonotype was observed once. A read error is possible here, since a much larger clone lies one base away. Since no conserved phenylalanine or tryptophan closes the CDR3, a read error is the likely cause. The gene calls are TRBV29-1 and TRBJ2-1; possibly TRBD1 for D (5 bases). This CDR3 is 13 amino acids long. CDR1 and CDR2 from the germline V gene are SQVTM and ANQGSEA. The V gene lost 3 bases and the J gene lost 2 bases, with 8 bases spanning the gap. The CDR3 loop reads CSVDQGTYNEQFL. The DNA of the CDR3 is TGCAGCGTTGACCAGGGTACCTACAATGAGCAGTTCCTC.

This clonotype is labeled as medium-sized. This chain joins TRBV5-1 and TRBJ2-1, with TRBD2 as a possible D gene (5 bases). The V gene lost 3 bases and the J gene lost 8 bases, with 9 bases spanning the gap. This CDR3 has 12 residues. Germline V CDR1 and CDR2: SGHRS, YFSETQ. The DNA of the CDR3 is TGCGCCAGCAGCTGGCTCGGGGATGAGCAGTTCTTC. The encoded protein is CASSWLGDEQFF.

The rearrangement uses TRBV7-8 and TRBJ1-1; possibly TRBD1 for D (5 bases). From germline, CDR1 is SGHVS and CDR2 FQNEAQ. The CDR3 runs to 14 residues. With 3 bases removed from V and 2 bases from J, the gap between germline ends came to 10 bases. Here the CDR3 reads CASSFGTVNTEAFF. In nucleotides, the CDR3 is TGTGCCAGCAGCTTCGGGACCGTAAACACTGAAGCTTTCTTT.

In this sample, this clonotype turned up a few times. This clone may be a read error of a much larger clone one base away. This chain links TRBV20-1 with TRBJ2-1, with 7 bases lining up with TRBD1. Germline V gene lookup returns CDR1 DFQATT and CDR2 SNEGSKA (reference sequence). V dropped 6 bases and J dropped 9; count of bases not matched to a gene: 11. This CDR3 comprises 13 residues. The CDR3 loop is CSATGQRIGEQFF. The CDR3 DNA sequence: TGCAGTGCCACGGGACAGAGAATTGGTGAGCAGTTCTTC.

Concerning this clonotype itself: The junction differs from germline at one of its ends, possibly a read error. This chain connects TRBV6-6 to TRBJ2-7; D is unclear. This CDR3 has 12 amino acids. Germline V gene sequence: CDR1 MNHNY, CDR2 SVGAGI (reference sequence). The CDR3 loop is CAGSDLLYEQYF. The CDR3 DNA reads as TGTGCCGGCAGCGACTTGCTGTACGAGCAGTACTTC.

By sample share, this clonotype is large. CDR3 loop: CSVETDLAEQYF. The CDR3 DNA follows: TGCAGCGTTGAAACAGATCTAGCGGAGCAGTACTTC. The V gene is TRBV29-1, the J gene TRBJ2-7, with D perhaps matching TRBD2 (6 bases). Germline CDR1 reads SQVTM; CDR2 reads ANQGSEA. Trimming cost V 2 bases and J 7 bases, with 12 bases left between them. CDR3 length equals 12 residues.

In this sample, this clonotype turned up many times. J is TRBJ2-6 and V is TRBV5-1, with 11 bases lining up with TRBD2. This CDR3 has 20 amino acids. CDR1 and CDR2 from the germline V gene are SGHRS and YFSETQ. V trimming: 0 bases; J trimming: 0 bases; junction bases outside the gene matches: 8. The CDR3 bases are TGCGCCAGCAGCTTGGCCCCTGTGACTAGCGGGGCCTCTGGGGCCAACGTCCTGACTTTC. This sequence encodes CASSLAPVTSGASGANVLTF. Full variable domain (rest looked up from reference TRBV5-1 and TRBJ2-6): KAGVTQTPRYLIKTRGQQVTLSCSPISGHRSVSWYQQTPGQGLQFLFEYFSETQRNKGNFPGRFSGRQFSNSRSEMNVSTLELGDSALYLCASSLAPVTSGASGANVLTFGAGSRLTVL.